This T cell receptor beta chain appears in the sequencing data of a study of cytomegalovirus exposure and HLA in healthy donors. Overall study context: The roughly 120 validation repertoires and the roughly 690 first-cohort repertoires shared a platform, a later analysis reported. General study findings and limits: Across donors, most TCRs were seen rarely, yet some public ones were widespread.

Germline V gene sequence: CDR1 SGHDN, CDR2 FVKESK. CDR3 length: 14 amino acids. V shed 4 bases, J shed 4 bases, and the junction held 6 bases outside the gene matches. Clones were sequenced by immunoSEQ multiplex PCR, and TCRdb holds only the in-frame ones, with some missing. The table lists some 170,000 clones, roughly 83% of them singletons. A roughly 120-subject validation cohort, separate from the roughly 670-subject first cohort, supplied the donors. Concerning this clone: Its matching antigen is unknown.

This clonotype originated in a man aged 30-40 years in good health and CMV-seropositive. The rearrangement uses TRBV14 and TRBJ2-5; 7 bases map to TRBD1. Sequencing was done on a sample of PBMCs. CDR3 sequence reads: CASSLRQGSETQYF. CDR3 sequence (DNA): TGTGCCAGCAGCCTTCGACAGGGTTCAGAGACCCAGTACTTC.